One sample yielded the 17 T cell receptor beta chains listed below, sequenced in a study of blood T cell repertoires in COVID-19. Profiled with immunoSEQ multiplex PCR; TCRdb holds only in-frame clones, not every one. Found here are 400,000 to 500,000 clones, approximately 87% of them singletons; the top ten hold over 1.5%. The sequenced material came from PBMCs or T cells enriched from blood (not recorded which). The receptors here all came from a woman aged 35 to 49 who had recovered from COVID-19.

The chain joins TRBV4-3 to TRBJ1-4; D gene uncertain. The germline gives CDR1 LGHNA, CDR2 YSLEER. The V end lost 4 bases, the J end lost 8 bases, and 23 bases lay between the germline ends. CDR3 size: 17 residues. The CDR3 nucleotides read TGCGCCAGCAGCCTTGGATTGGGAGAAGTGGGTGGGGAAAAACTGTTTTTT. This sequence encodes CASSLGLGEVGGEKLFF.

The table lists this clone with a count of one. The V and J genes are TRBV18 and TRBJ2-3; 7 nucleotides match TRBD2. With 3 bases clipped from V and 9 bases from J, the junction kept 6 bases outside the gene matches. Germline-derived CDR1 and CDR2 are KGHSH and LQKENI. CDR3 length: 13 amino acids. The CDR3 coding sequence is TGTGCCAGCTCACCTCCCGGGGAGGGGACGCAGTATTTT. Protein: CASSPPGEGTQYF.

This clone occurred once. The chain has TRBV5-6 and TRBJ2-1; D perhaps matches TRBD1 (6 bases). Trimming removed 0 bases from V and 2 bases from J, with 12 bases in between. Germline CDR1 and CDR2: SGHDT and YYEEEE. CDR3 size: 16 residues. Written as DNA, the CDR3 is TGTGCCAGCAGCTTGGGGGGGCGGGTAACCTACAATGAGCAGTTCTTC. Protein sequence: CASSLGGRVTYNEQFF.

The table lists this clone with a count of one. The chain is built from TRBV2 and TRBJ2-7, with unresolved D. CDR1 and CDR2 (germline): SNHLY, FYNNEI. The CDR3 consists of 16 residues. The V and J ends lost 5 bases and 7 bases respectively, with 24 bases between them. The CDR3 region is CASSSNRVSNSWEQYF. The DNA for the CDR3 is TGTGCCAGCAGTTCCAACCGGGTGTCTAATTCCTGGGAGCAGTACTTC.

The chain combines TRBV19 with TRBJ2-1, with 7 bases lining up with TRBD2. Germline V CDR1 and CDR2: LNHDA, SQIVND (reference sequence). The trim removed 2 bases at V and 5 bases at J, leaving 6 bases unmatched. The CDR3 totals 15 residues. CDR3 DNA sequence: TGTGCCAGTAGTATACCCCCCGGGACTAACAATGAGCAGTTCTTC. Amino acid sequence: CASSIPPGTNNEQFF.

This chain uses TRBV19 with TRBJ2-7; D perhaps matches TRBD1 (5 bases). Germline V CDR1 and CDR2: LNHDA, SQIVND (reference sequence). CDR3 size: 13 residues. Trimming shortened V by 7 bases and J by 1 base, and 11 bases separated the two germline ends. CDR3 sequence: CASKKTGSYEQYF. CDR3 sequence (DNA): TGTGCCAGTAAAAAAACAGGTTCCTACGAGCAGTACTTC.

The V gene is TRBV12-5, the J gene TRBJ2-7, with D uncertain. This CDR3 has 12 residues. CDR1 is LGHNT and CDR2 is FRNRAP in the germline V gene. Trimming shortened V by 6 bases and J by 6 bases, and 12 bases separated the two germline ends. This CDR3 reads CASGIYSFEQYF. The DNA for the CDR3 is TGTGCTAGTGGCATTTACTCTTTCGAGCAGTACTTC.

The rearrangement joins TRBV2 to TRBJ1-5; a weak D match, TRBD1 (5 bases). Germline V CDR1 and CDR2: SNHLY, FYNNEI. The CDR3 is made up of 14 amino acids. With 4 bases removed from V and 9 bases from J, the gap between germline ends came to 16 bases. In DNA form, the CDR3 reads TGTGCCAGCAGTGTAGTGACACGGGGGAGGCCCCAGCATTTT. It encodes CASSVVTRGRPQHF.

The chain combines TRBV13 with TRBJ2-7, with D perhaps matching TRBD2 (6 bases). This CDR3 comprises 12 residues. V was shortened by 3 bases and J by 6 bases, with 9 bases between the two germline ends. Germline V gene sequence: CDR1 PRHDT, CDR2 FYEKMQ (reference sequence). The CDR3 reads CASSFGGPEQYF. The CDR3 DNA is TGTGCCAGCAGCTTTGGAGGGCCCGAGCAGTACTTC.

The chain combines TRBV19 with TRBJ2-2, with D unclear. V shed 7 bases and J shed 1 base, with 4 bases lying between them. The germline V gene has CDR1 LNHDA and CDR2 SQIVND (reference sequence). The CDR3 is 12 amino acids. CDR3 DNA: TGTGCCAGTAACAGGAACACCGGGGAGCTGTTTTTT. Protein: CASNRNTGELFF.

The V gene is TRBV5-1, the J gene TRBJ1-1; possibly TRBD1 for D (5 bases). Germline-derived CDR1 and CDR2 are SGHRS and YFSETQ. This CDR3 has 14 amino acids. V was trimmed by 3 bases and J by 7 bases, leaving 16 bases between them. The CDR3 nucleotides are TGCGCCAGCAGCTGGAGCGGGGAGGGGAATGAAGCTTTCTTT. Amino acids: CASSWSGEGNEAFF. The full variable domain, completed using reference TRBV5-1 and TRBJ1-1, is KAGVTQTPRYLIKTRGQQVTLSCSPISGHRSVSWYQQTPGQGLQFLFEYFSETQRNKGNFPGRFSGRQFSNSRSEMNVSTLELGDSALYLCASSWSGEGNEAFFGQGTRLTVV.

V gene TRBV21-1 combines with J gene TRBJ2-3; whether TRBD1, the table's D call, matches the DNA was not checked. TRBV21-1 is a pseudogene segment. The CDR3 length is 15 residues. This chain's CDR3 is CASSKGPSSTDTQYF. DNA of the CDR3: TGTGCCAGCAGCAAAGGGCCGTCTAGCACAGATACGCAGTATTTT.

The CDR3 here is CASSKAMGGRAGYHEQFF. The CDR3 DNA sequence: TGTGCCAGCAGCAAAGCCATGGGCGGGAGGGCCGGGTACCATGAGCAGTTCTTC. The chain uses TRBV21-1 and TRBJ2-1; TRBD2, the D gene given by the table, was not confirmed from the DNA. TRBV21-1 is a documented pseudogene. The CDR3 contains 18 residues.

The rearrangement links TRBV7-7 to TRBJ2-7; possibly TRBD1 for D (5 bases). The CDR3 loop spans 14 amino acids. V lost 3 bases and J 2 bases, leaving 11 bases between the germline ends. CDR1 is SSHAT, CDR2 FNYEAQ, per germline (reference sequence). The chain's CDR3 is CASSLDTRTYEQYF. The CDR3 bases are TGTGCCAGCAGCTTGGACACGCGAACCTACGAGCAGTACTTC. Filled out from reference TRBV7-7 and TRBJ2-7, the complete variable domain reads GAGVSQSPRYKVTKRGQDVTLRCDPISSHATLYWYQQALGQGPEFLTYFNYEAQPDKSGLPSDRFSAERPEGSISTLTIQRTEQRDSAMYRCASSLDTRTYEQYFGPGTRLTVT.

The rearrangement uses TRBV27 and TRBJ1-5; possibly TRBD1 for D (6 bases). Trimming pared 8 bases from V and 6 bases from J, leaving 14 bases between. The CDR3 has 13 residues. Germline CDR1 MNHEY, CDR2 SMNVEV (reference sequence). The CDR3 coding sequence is TGTGCCAGCGGGACATCTTTGGGTCAGCCCCAGCATTTT. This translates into CASGTSLGQPQHF.

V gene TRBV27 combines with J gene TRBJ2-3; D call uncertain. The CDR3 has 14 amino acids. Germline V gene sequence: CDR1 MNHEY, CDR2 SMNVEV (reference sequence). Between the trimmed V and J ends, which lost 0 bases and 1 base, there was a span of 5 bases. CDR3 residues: CASSLSLGTDTQYF. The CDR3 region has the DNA TGTGCCAGCAGTTTATCCCTTGGCACAGATACGCAGTATTTT.

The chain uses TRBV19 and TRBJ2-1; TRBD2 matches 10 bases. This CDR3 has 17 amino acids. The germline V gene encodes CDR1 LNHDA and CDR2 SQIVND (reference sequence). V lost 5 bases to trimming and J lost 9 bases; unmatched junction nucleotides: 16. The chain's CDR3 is CASSVQIASGSVSEQFF. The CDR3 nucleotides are TGTGCCAGTAGTGTCCAAATTGCTAGCGGGAGTGTTAGTGAGCAGTTCTTC.